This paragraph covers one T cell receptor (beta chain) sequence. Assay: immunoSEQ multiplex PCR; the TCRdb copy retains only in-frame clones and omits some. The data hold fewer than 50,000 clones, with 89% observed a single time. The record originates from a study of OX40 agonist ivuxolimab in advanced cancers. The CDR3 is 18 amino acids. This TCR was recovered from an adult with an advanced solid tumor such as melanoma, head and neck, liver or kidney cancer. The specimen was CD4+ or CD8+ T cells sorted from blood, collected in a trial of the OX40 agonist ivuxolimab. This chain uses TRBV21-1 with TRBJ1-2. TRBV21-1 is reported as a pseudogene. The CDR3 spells CASSKALWETGRDYGYTF. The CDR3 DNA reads TGTGCCAGCAGCAAAGCGCTTTGGGAGACAGGGAGGGACTATGGCTACACCTTC.